This T cell receptor beta chain was found in a study of cytomegalovirus exposure and HLA in healthy donors. Findings and caveats of the study: Productive rates of about 90% or about 30% were seen for most TCR beta V segments in an earlier analysis. Sequencing likely produced, as an artifact, a cluster of highly shared sequence variants. It was reportedly the case that the classifier diagnosed cytomegalovirus status with high specificity and sensitivity.

In the case of this clone: Its antigen remains unidentified.

Germline V gene data show CDR1 as SGHDT and CDR2 as YYEEEE. Trimming took 2 bases from V and 6 from J; bases not matched to a gene: 7. The CDR3 length is 15 residues. It was with 60 Vbeta and 13 Jbeta primers that the PCR ran. Data came from immunoSEQ multiplex PCR; TCRdb stores just in-frame clones and leaves some out. The sample has about 130,000 clones, over 70% seen once. Material: PBMCs. The V gene is TRBV5-6, the J gene TRBJ2-1, with 8 bases fitting TRBD2. The receptor was derived from a man younger than 30 in good health and CMV-seropositive. This CDR3 reads CASSFGLAPLNEQFF. For the CDR3, the DNA is TGTGCCAGCAGCTTTGGACTAGCCCCCCTCAATGAGCAGTTCTTC.